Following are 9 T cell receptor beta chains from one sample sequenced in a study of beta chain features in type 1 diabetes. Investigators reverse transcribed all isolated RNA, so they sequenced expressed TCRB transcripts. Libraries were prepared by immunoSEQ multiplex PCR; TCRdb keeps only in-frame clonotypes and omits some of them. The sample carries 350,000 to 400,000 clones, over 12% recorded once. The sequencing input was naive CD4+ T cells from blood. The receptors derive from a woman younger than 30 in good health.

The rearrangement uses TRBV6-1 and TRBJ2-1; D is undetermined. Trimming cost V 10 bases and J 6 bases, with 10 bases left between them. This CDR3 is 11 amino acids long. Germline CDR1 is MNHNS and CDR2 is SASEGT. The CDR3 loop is CAILNFNEQFF. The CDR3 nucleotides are TGTGCCATCCTCAACTTCAATGAGCAGTTCTTC.

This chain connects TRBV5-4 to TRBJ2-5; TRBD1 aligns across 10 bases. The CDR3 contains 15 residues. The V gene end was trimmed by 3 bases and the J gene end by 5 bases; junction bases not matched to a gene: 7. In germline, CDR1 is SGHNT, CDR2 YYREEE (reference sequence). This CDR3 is CASSSTGGVPETQYF. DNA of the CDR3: TGTGCCAGCAGCTCGACAGGGGGCGTACCGGAGACCCAGTACTTC. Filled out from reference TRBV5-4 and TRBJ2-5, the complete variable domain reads ETGVTQSPTHLIKTRGQQVTLRCSSQSGHNTVSWYQQALGQGPQFIFQYYREEENGRGNFPPRFSGLQFPNYSSELNVNALELDDSALYLCASSSTGGVPETQYFGPGTRLLVL.

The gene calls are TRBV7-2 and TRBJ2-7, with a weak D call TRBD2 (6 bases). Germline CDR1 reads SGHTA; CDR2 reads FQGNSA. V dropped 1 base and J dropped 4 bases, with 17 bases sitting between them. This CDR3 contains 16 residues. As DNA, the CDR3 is TGTGCCAGCAGCTTAGGGTTGCCGGGAGCAGGTTACGAGCAGTACTTC. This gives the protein CASSLGLPGAGYEQYF.

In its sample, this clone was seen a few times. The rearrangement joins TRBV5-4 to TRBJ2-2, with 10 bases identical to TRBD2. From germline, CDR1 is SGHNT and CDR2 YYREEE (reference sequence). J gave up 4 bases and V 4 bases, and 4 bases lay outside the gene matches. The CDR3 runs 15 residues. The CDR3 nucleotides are TGTGCCAGCAGCCCGGGACTAGCGAGCACCGGGGAGCTGTTTTTT. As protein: CASSPGLASTGELFF. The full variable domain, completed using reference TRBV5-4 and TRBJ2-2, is ETGVTQSPTHLIKTRGQQVTLRCSSQSGHNTVSWYQQALGQGPQFIFQYYREEENGRGNFPPRFSGLQFPNYSSELNVNALELDDSALYLCASSPGLASTGELFFGEGSRLTVL.

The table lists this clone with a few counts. In nucleotides, the CDR3 is TGCAGCGGTACTACAGGGTCGAGTTTTGGGGAGACCCAGTACTTC. It specifies CSGTTGSSFGETQYF. The chain joins TRBV29-1 to TRBJ2-5, with D possibly being TRBD1 (6 bases). CDR1 and CDR2 from the germline V gene are SQVTM and ANQGSEA. Trimming took 7 bases from V and 5 from J, leaving 23 bases between them. The CDR3 has 15 amino acids.

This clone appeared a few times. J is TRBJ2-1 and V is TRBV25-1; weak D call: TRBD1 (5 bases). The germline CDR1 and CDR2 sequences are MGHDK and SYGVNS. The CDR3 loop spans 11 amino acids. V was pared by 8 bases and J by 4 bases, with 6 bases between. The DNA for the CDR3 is TGTGCCAGCGGACATTACAATGAGCAGTTCTTC. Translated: CASGHYNEQFF.

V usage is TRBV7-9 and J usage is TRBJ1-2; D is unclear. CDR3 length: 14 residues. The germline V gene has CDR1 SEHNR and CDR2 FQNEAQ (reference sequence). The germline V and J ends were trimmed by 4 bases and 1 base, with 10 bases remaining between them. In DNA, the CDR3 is TGTGCCAGCAGCTCCTCGGTTAATAACTATGGCTACACCTTC. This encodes CASSSSVNNYGYTF.

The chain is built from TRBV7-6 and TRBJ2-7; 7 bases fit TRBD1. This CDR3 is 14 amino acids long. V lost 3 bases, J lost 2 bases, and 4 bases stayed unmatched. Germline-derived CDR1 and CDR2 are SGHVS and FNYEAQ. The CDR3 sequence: CASSLRQGPYEQYF. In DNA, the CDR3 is TGTGCCAGCAGCTTGAGACAGGGCCCCTACGAGCAGTACTTC.

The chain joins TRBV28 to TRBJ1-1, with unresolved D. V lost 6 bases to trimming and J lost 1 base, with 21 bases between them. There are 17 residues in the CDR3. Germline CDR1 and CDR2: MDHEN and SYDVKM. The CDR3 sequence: CASRTRHYPGRNTEAFF. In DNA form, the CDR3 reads TGTGCCAGCAGGACGAGACACTACCCGGGGAGGAACACTGAAGCTTTCTTT.